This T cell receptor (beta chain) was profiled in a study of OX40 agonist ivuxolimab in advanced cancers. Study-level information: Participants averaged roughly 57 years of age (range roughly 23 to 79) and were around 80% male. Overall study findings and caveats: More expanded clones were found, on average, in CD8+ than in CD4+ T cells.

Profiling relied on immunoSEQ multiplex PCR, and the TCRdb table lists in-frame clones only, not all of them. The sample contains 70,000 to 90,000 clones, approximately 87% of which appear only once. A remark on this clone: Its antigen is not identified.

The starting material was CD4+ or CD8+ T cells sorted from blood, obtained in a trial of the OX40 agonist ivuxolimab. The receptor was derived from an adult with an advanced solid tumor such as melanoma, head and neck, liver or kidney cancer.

The CDR3 DNA follows: TGTGCCAGCAGCGTAGGAGGGACAGGGAACTACGAGCAGTACTTC. It translates to CASSVGGTGNYEQYF. The chain has TRBV9 and TRBJ2-7; TRBD1 aligns across 9 bases. Germline CDR1 SGDLS, CDR2 YYNGEE. The CDR3 is 15 residues long. Losses at the gene ends were 0 bases for V and 3 bases for J; bases not matched to a gene: 4. The full variable domain, its missing parts supplied by reference TRBV9 and TRBJ2-7, is DSGVTQTPKHLITATGQRVTLRCSPRSGDLSVYWYQQSLDQGLQFLIQYYNGEERAKGNILERFSAQQFPDLHSELNLSSLELGDSALYFCASSVGGTGNYEQYFGPGTRLTVT.